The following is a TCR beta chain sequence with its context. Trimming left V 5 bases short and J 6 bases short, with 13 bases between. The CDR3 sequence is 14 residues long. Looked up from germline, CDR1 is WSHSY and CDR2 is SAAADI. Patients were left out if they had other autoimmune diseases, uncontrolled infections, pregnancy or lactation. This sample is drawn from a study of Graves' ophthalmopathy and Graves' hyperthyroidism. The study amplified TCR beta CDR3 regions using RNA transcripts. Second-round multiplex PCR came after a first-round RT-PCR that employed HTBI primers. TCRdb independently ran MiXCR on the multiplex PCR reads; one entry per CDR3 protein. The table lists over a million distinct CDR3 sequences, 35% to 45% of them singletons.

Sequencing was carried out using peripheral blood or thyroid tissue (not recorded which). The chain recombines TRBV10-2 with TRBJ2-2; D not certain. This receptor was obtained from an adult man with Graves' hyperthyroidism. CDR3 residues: CASSTTGSPGELFF. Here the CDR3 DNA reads TGCGCCAGCAGTACGACGGGTAGTCCCGGGGAGCTGTTTTTT.